The 24 T cell receptor beta chains given below trace back to one sample, sequenced in a study of regulatory T cells in long-lasting Graves disease. This sample's time point: newly diagnosed GD, antithyroid drugs for less than 3 months. Generation of the TCR library employed RNA extracted from PBMCs. Construction of the TCR beta libraries employed iRepertoire HTBI primers in conjunction with Arm-PCR of CDR3 regions. Using its own MiXCR run on the multiplex PCR reads, TCRdb lists one record per CDR3 protein. In the table there are 500,000 or so distinct CDR3 sequences, 15% to 20% of which are singletons. These data are also associated with another study on T cells in Graves' hyperthyroidism and ophthalmopathy.

The sequenced sample was peripheral blood mononuclear cells (PBMCs), obtained at new diagnosis, from a patient treated with antithyroid drugs. These receptors originate from a woman aged 40 to 65 with Graves disease.

This clonotype came up many times. The chain carries TRBV2 and TRBJ2-5; a weak D match, TRBD2 (5 bases). Per the germline V gene, CDR1 is SNHLY and CDR2 is FYNNEI. This CDR3 comprises 15 residues. Trimming pared 4 bases from V and 4 bases from J, leaving 16 bases between. For the CDR3, the DNA is TGTGCCAGCAGTGGCGGGCGGGTCACGGCAGAGACCCAGTACTTC. It specifies CASSGGRVTAETQYF.

This chain joins TRBV6-1 and TRBJ2-4; possibly TRBD1 for D (6 bases). The CDR3 has 13 residues. Germline CDR1 reads MNHNS; CDR2 reads SASEGT. The V and J ends lost 8 bases and 5 bases respectively, with 13 bases between them. The CDR3 nucleotides are TGTGCCAGCGAAACAGGGATGGAAAACATTCAGTACTTC. Amino acid sequence: CASETGMENIQYF.

This clonotype was recorded at least ten times. The chain is built from TRBV12-3 or TRBV12-4 and TRBJ1-2, with 11 bases identical to TRBD1. Trimming took 6 bases from V and 4 from J; bases not matched to a gene: 4. CDR3 length equals 14 residues. This chain's CDR3 is CASRTGTGGYGYTF. For the CDR3, the DNA is TGTGCCAGCAGGACCGGGACAGGGGGCTATGGCTACACCTTC.

The sample holds many counts of this clonotype. The chain joins TRBV5-1 to TRBJ1-1, with D maybe TRBD1 (5 bases). Germline V gives CDR1 SGHRS, CDR2 YFSETQ. CDR3 size: 14 residues. V was pared by 0 bases and J by 4 bases, with 10 bases between. The CDR3 loop is CASSLGGARTEAFF. The CDR3 nucleotides read TGCGCCAGCAGCTTGGGAGGGGCGCGCACTGAAGCTTTCTTT.

A few counts support this clonotype. V gene TRBV30 combines with J gene TRBJ2-1; no definite D call. Germline CDR1 is GTSNPN and CDR2 is SVGIG (reference sequence). This CDR3 has 12 residues. The CDR3 DNA sequence: TGTGCTATGGCCCGCTCCTACAATGAGCAGTTCTTC. Translating gives CAMARSYNEQFF.

This clonotype was seen repeatedly, ten times or more. The chain joins TRBV13 to TRBJ2-7, with a weak D call TRBD1 (6 bases). The V and J ends lost 5 bases and 1 base respectively, with 12 bases between them. CDR3 size: 14 residues. Per germline, CDR1 PRHDT and CDR2 FYEKMQ (reference sequence). Written as DNA, the CDR3 is TGTGCCAGCAGCGCACAGGGAACATCCTACGAGCAGTACTTC. Translating gives CASSAQGTSYEQYF.

There are many counts of this clonotype. The chain is built from TRBV2 and TRBJ2-5; D unclear. This CDR3 is 12 amino acids long. Per germline, CDR1 SNHLY and CDR2 FYNNEI. Trimming removed 5 bases from V and 1 base from J, with 5 bases in between. The chain's CDR3 is CASSYGQETQYF. The CDR3 nucleotides read TGTGCCAGCAGTTACGGCCAAGAGACCCAGTACTTC.

Ten or more counts support this clonotype. The gene calls are TRBV7-8 and TRBJ1-4; D is perhaps TRBD1 (6 bases). From germline, CDR1 is SGHVS and CDR2 FQNEAQ. This CDR3 has 15 amino acids. The V gene lost 6 bases and the J gene lost 12 bases, with 23 bases spanning the gap. The CDR3 is CASSYRLTGLEELFF. CDR3 bases: TGTGCCAGCAGTTATAGGCTGACAGGCCTGGAAGAACTGTTTTTT.

The chain carries TRBV6-1 and TRBJ1-5, with D perhaps TRBD1 (5 bases). V lost 6 bases and J 7 bases, leaving 16 bases between the germline ends. Germline V gene lookup returns CDR1 MNHNS and CDR2 SASEGT. There are 14 residues in the CDR3. As DNA, the CDR3 is TGTGCCAGCAGCACGGCGCAGGGAAGCCAGCCCCAGCATTTT. It codes for CASSTAQGSQPQHF.

This clonotype was found a few times. The chain links TRBV6-1 to TRBJ1-6; a weak D match, TRBD1 (6 bases). Deletions cut 3 bases from V and 9 bases from J, with 15 bases between. The CDR3 has 15 residues. Germline V lookup: CDR1 MNHNS, CDR2 SASEGT. CDR3 nucleotide sequence: TGTGCCAGCAGTGAGATTACAGGGAATAGTTCACCCCTCCACTTT. It specifies CASSEITGNSSPLHF.

This clonotype was recorded at least ten times. The V and J genes are TRBV7-2 and TRBJ1-2; the D gene is possibly TRBD1 (6 bases). The ends were cut back, 1 base at V and 5 bases at J, with 14 bases in the middle. CDR3 length: 15 residues. Germline values: CDR1 SGHTA, CDR2 FQGNSA. In DNA, the CDR3 is TGTGCCAGCAGCTTAGTTGCTGGGGGCCAATATGGCTACACCTTC. Amino acid sequence: CASSLVAGGQYGYTF.

The chain joins TRBV5-1 to TRBJ1-2; 7 bases match TRBD1. In germline, CDR1 is SGHRS, CDR2 YFSETQ. Trimming took 4 bases from V and 0 from J; bases not matched to a gene: 3. CDR3 length: 14 residues. This CDR3 reads CASSGGQTNYGYTF. CDR3 DNA: TGCGCCAGCAGCGGGGGACAGACTAACTATGGCTACACCTTC. Combining the CDR3 with reference TRBV5-1 and TRBJ1-2 gives the whole variable domain KAGVTQTPRYLIKTRGQQVTLSCSPISGHRSVSWYQQTPGQGLQFLFEYFSETQRNKGNFPGRFSGRQFSNSRSEMNVSTLELGDSALYLCASSGGQTNYGYTFGSGTRLTVV.

This clonotype appeared a single time. The CDR3 is CSARPGYSEKLFF. The CDR3 nucleotides read TGCAGTGCTAGACCGGGATACTCTGAAAAACTGTTTTTT. This chain connects TRBV20-1 to TRBJ1-4, with unresolved D. Germline V gene lookup returns CDR1 DFQATT and CDR2 SNEGSKA (reference sequence). The CDR3 has 13 residues. V was cut by 2 bases and J by 7 bases, with 11 bases left in between.

This sequence joins TRBV4-1 and TRBJ2-1; D possibly corresponds to TRBD2 (5 bases). The CDR3 is 14 amino acids. Trimming removed 1 base from V and 11 bases from J, with 15 bases in between. Germline V gene data show CDR1 as MGHRA and CDR2 as YSYEKL. DNA for the CDR3: TGCGCCAGCAGCCAAGGCCAACCGGGGTCACAGCAGTTCTTC. This codes for CASSQGQPGSQQFF.

About this clonotype: A much larger clone lies a single base off, so this may be a read error. The CDR3 loop reads CASSLDVGTDNERLFF. CDR3 DNA sequence: TGTGCCAGCAGCTTAGATGTGGGGACAGATAATGAAAGACTGTTTTTT. The chain has TRBV11-2 and TRBJ1-4; 7 bases agree with TRBD1. Per the germline V gene, CDR1 is SGHAT and CDR2 is FQNNGV. The CDR3 covers 16 residues.

This clonotype was recorded many times. The chain has TRBV27 and TRBJ2-1; possibly TRBD2 for D (7 bases). The V gene lost 11 bases and the J gene lost 5 bases, with 13 bases spanning the gap. The CDR3 is 12 amino acids. Germline V gene sequence: CDR1 MNHEY, CDR2 SMNVEV (reference sequence). As DNA, the CDR3 is TGTGCCTCCATAGGGGGGGACAATGAGCAGTTCTTC. Translation gives CASIGGDNEQFF.

The V and J genes are TRBV29-1 and TRBJ2-5, with 8 bases that match TRBD2. With 8 bases clipped from V and 2 bases from J, the junction kept 16 bases outside the gene matches. CDR3 length: 16 amino acids. Germline CDR1 and CDR2: SQVTM and ANQGSEA. DNA of the CDR3: TGCAGCCCTCTCTGGACAGTAGCGGGGTTGCAAGAGACCCAGTACTTC. Its protein is CSPLWTVAGLQETQYF.

This clonotype has a count of ten or more. The chain carries TRBV6-1 and TRBJ1-1, with a weak D call TRBD1 (6 bases). Germline CDR1 MNHNS, CDR2 SASEGT. V lost 5 bases to trimming and J lost 4 bases, with 20 bases between them. The CDR3 covers 16 residues. In DNA form, the CDR3 reads TGTGCCAGCAGTCTCAAAGGGTCAACAGGGTCCACTGAAGCTTTCTTT. Its protein is CASSLKGSTGSTEAFF.

This clonotype showed up just a few times. The rearrangement links TRBV9 to TRBJ1-4; D ambiguous. This CDR3 spans 16 amino acids. The V and J ends lost 4 bases and 2 bases respectively, with 15 bases between them. Germline V gene lookup returns CDR1 SGDLS and CDR2 YYNGEE. The CDR3 DNA reads TGTGCCAGCAGCCCTCATGTGTTTGGGACTAATGAAAAACTGTTTTTT. This translates into CASSPHVFGTNEKLFF.

This chain connects TRBV12-3 or TRBV12-4 to TRBJ2-5; a weak D match, TRBD1 (6 bases). V dropped 6 bases and J dropped 4 bases, with 12 bases sitting between them. The CDR3 extends over 13 amino acids. The CDR3 region is CASRIQGRETQYF. CDR3 coding DNA: TGTGCCAGCAGGATACAGGGTAGAGAGACCCAGTACTTC.

This clonotype was seen more than once but under ten times. The rearrangement links TRBV9 to TRBJ1-4; D gene uncertain. This CDR3 has 16 amino acids. With 0 bases removed from V and 0 bases from J, the gap between germline ends came to 9 bases. From germline, CDR1 is SGDLS and CDR2 YYNGEE. The CDR3 DNA sequence: TGTGCCAGCAGCGTAGGGCCTCGCCCAACTAATGAAAAACTGTTTTTT. Translation gives CASSVGPRPTNEKLFF.

This chain connects TRBV2 to TRBJ1-4; TRBD1 matches 9 bases. The CDR3 covers 14 residues. Germline V gene data show CDR1 as SNHLY and CDR2 as FYNNEI. V was pared by 6 bases and J by 7 bases, with 6 bases of the junction left unmatched. The CDR3 sequence: CASSGTGSSEKLFF. In DNA, the CDR3 is TGTGCCAGCAGCGGGACAGGGTCAAGTGAAAAACTGTTTTTT.

The chain carries TRBV20-1 and TRBJ2-7; D is possibly TRBD2 (9 bases). The germline V gene has CDR1 DFQATT and CDR2 SNEGSKA (reference sequence). CDR3 length equals 15 residues. V was clipped by 6 bases and J by 3 bases, with 21 bases between them. The CDR3 sequence: CSAKTGAGGYYEQYF. The CDR3 nucleotides read TGCAGTGCCAAGACAGGGGCGGGGGGGTACTACGAGCAGTACTTC.

This chain uses TRBV5-1 with TRBJ1-3; D unclear. The germline V and J ends were trimmed by 1 base and 2 bases, with 7 bases remaining between them. From germline, CDR1 is SGHRS and CDR2 YFSETQ. The CDR3 is made up of 14 amino acids. DNA of the CDR3: TGCGCCAGCAGCTTGAATACGGCTGGAAACACCATATATTTT. Its protein is CASSLNTAGNTIYF. Looking up the rest from reference TRBV5-1 and TRBJ1-3 gives the full variable domain: KAGVTQTPRYLIKTRGQQVTLSCSPISGHRSVSWYQQTPGQGLQFLFEYFSETQRNKGNFPGRFSGRQFSNSRSEMNVSTLELGDSALYLCASSLNTAGNTIYFGEGSWLTVV.